Listed here are 22 T cell receptor beta chains from one sample, sequenced in a study of OX40 agonist ivuxolimab in advanced cancers. Clones were sequenced by immunoSEQ multiplex PCR, and TCRdb holds only the in-frame ones, with some missing. There are about 48,000 clones in the sample; approximately 90% occur only once, and under 13% lies in the top ten. The sample in question was CD4+ or CD8+ T cells sorted from blood, obtained in a trial of the OX40 agonist ivuxolimab. These receptors all come from an adult with an advanced solid tumor such as melanoma, head and neck, liver or kidney cancer.

This chain uses TRBV4-1 with TRBJ2-7; tentative D call: TRBD1 (6 bases). From germline, CDR1 is MGHRA and CDR2 YSYEKL. The CDR3 is 13 residues long. V lost 2 bases, J lost 4 bases, and 9 bases lay in between. CDR3 loop: CASSQTGLYEQYF. The CDR3 DNA is TGCGCCAGCAGCCAAACAGGGTTGTACGAGCAGTACTTC.

V is TRBV4-1 and J is TRBJ2-7; 7 bases match TRBD1. The CDR3 runs to 15 residues. The V and J ends lost 4 bases and 1 base, in that order; junction bases with no gene match: 7. Germline CDR1 reads MGHRA; CDR2 reads YSYEKL. CDR3 amino acids: CASSPLGTASYEQYF. In DNA form, the CDR3 reads TGCGCCAGCAGCCCACTGGGGACAGCTTCCTACGAGCAGTACTTC.

This sequence joins TRBV11-2 and TRBJ2-1; possible D gene TRBD2, 6 bases. Trimming shortened V by 6 bases and J by 10 bases, and 10 bases separated the two germline ends. In germline, CDR1 is SGHAT, CDR2 FQNNGV. This CDR3 contains 11 residues. DNA of the CDR3: TGTGCCAGCAGTTCCGGACTAGAGCAGTTCTTC. As protein: CASSSGLEQFF.

This clone appeared once. V gene TRBV6-5 combines with J gene TRBJ2-3, with D uncertain. The V end was cut by 0 bases, the J end by 6 bases, with 13 bases between. Germline values: CDR1 MNHEY, CDR2 SVGAGI. The CDR3 has 15 amino acids. The chain's CDR3 is CASSYSRPPRDTQYF. The CDR3 DNA follows: TGTGCCAGCAGTTACTCGAGACCCCCGAGGGATACGCAGTATTTT.

V usage is TRBV7-9 and J usage is TRBJ2-5, with a weak D call TRBD2 (5 bases). Germline lookup yields CDR1 SEHNR and CDR2 FQNEAQ (reference sequence). V was pared by 2 bases and J by 5 bases, with 18 bases between. The CDR3 extends over 16 amino acids. The CDR3 region has the DNA TGTGCCAGCAGCTTAACCTTAAGCGGACTTGGGGAGACCCAGTACTTC. Translation gives CASSLTLSGLGETQYF.

J is TRBJ2-2 and V is TRBV6-1; no firm D call. Trimming pared 7 bases from V and 0 bases from J, leaving 12 bases between. Germline V gene sequence: CDR1 MNHNS, CDR2 SASEGT. The CDR3 is 15 residues long. The CDR3, as DNA: TGTGCCAGCAATGGGGAAATCGCGAACACCGGGGAGCTGTTTTTT. This sequence encodes CASNGEIANTGELFF.

The chain combines TRBV6-5 with TRBJ2-7; no definite D call. Deletions cut 6 bases from V and 0 bases from J, with 9 bases between. The germline V gene has CDR1 MNHEY and CDR2 SVGAGI. CDR3 size: 13 residues. The CDR3 DNA follows: TGTGCCAGCAGCGAAGGAGTCTCCTACGAGCAGTACTTC. Residues: CASSEGVSYEQYF.

The chain couples TRBV7-2 to TRBJ1-1, with D uncertain. Germline loops: CDR1 SGHTA, CDR2 FQGNSA. Trimming removed 5 bases from V and 5 bases from J, with 9 bases in between. The CDR3 is made up of 12 amino acids. The CDR3: CASSQGRTEAFF. CDR3 coding DNA: TGTGCCAGCAGCCAAGGGCGGACTGAAGCTTTCTTT.

The chain is built from TRBV6-5 and TRBJ1-2; the D gene is possibly TRBD1 (6 bases). V shed 4 bases and J shed 2 bases, with 8 bases lying between them. Germline assignment: CDR1 MNHEY and CDR2 SVGAGI. There are 13 residues in the CDR3. CDR3 in amino acids: CASSLGQNYGYTF. The CDR3 bases are TGTGCCAGCAGTTTAGGACAGAACTATGGCTACACCTTC.

For the CDR3, the DNA is TGCGCCAGCAGCGTTGTAACAGATACGCAGTATTTT. This encodes CASSVVTDTQYF. The chain carries TRBV5-1 and TRBJ2-3; no firm D call. The germline V gene has CDR1 SGHRS and CDR2 YFSETQ. The CDR3 length is 12 residues. Trimming stripped 4 bases from V and 3 bases from J, with 6 bases between.

The gene calls are TRBV19 and TRBJ2-1, with 7 bases fitting TRBD1. V lost 7 bases and J lost 8; bases outside the gene matches: 11. The CDR3 covers 14 residues. CDR1 is LNHDA and CDR2 is SQIVND in the germline V gene (reference sequence). The CDR3 bases are TGTGCCAGTAACACGAGGGGACAGTGGGATGAGCAGTTCTTC. Translated, it gives CASNTRGQWDEQFF. The full variable domain, its missing parts supplied by reference TRBV19 and TRBJ2-1, is DGGITQSPKYLFRKEGQNVTLSCEQNLNHDAMYWYRQDPGQGLRLIYYSQIVNDFQKGDIAEGYSVSREKKESFPLTVTSAQKNPTAFYLCASNTRGQWDEQFFGPGTRLTVL.

This clone has more than one count but fewer than ten. The chain joins TRBV7-9 to TRBJ2-4; weak D call: TRBD1 (6 bases). The germline V gene encodes CDR1 SEHNR and CDR2 FQNEAQ (reference sequence). The CDR3 has 16 amino acids. Trimming took 5 bases from V and 8 from J, leaving 22 bases between them. This CDR3 is CASSGPLFTGKDIQYF. The CDR3 DNA sequence: TGTGCCAGCAGCGGACCCCTATTCACAGGGAAGGACATTCAGTACTTC.

This chain connects TRBV18 to TRBJ1-4; D remains ambiguous. The CDR3 sequence is 14 residues long. Germline values: CDR1 KGHSH, CDR2 LQKENI. The V end was cut by 2 bases, the J end by 10 bases, with 14 bases between. The CDR3 reads CASSPGTGVGKLFF. The DNA for the CDR3 is TGTGCCAGCTCACCAGGAACTGGTGTCGGAAAACTGTTTTTT.

This sequence joins TRBV4-3 and TRBJ1-1; D gene ambiguous. V shed 3 bases and J shed 6 bases, with 17 bases lying between them. The germline V gene encodes CDR1 LGHNA and CDR2 YSLEER. The CDR3 loop spans 15 amino acids. The CDR3 loop reads CASSQSPGEIAEAFF. CDR3 in DNA: TGCGCCAGCAGCCAGTCCCCCGGGGAAATAGCTGAAGCTTTCTTT.

The gene calls are TRBV2 and TRBJ2-2, with D maybe TRBD1 (6 bases). The CDR3 consists of 14 residues. Per germline, CDR1 SNHLY and CDR2 FYNNEI. Trimming pared 6 bases from V and 1 base from J, leaving 9 bases between. CDR3 nucleotide sequence: TGTGCCAGCAGAGGACAGAGGAACACCGGGGAGCTGTTTTTT. Protein product: CASRGQRNTGELFF.

The chain is built from TRBV29-1 and TRBJ1-1; 7 bases are shared with TRBD1. The CDR3 has 14 amino acids. V shed 5 bases and J 4 bases; nucleotides not matched to a gene: 10. The germline V gene encodes CDR1 SQVTM and CDR2 ANQGSEA. CDR3 region: CSVSQGGAVTEAFF. The CDR3, as DNA: TGCAGCGTTTCCCAGGGGGGGGCGGTCACTGAAGCTTTCTTT.

This clone has a single count. The chain carries TRBV28 and TRBJ1-2; D is ambiguous. With 4 bases removed from V and 2 bases from J, the gap between germline ends came to 5 bases. The CDR3 runs 12 residues. Looked up from germline, CDR1 is MDHEN and CDR2 is SYDVKM. CDR3 nucleotide sequence: TGTGCCAGCAGTTGGATGAACTATGGCTACACCTTC. Translated: CASSWMNYGYTF.

The chain couples TRBV27 to TRBJ1-6; 7 nucleotides match TRBD1. The CDR3 spans 16 residues. V lost 5 bases to trimming and J lost 7 bases; unmatched junction nucleotides: 11. Germline V gives CDR1 MNHEY, CDR2 SMNVEV (reference sequence). This chain's CDR3 is CASSPPPGQLNSPLHF. The CDR3 coding sequence is TGTGCCAGCAGTCCCCCCCCGGGACAGCTAAATTCACCCCTCCACTTT.

The V gene is TRBV18, the J gene TRBJ2-7, with TRBD1 identical over 8 bases. Germline assignment: CDR1 KGHSH and CDR2 LQKENI. V lost 2 bases and J lost 6; bases outside the gene matches: 3. The CDR3 extends over 13 amino acids. The DNA of the CDR3 is TGTGCCAGCTCACCAAGACAGGGGAGCGAGCAGTACTTC. Translation: CASSPRQGSEQYF. The variable domain in full, with the rest retrieved from reference TRBV18 and TRBJ2-7, is NAGVMQNPRHLVRRRGQEARLRCSPMKGHSHVYWYRQLPEEGLKFMVYLQKENIIDESGMPKERFSAEFPKEGPSILRIQQVVRGDSAAYFCASSPRQGSEQYFGPGTRLTVT.

In this sample, this clone turned up once. V and J are TRBV6-1 and TRBJ1-2; the D is unclear. V lost 2 bases, J lost 5 bases, and 9 bases lay in between. CDR1 and CDR2 from the germline V gene are MNHNS and SASEGT. This CDR3 has 13 amino acids. CDR3 in amino acids: CASSESGVYGYTF. CDR3 DNA sequence: TGTGCCAGCAGTGAAAGCGGGGTATATGGCTACACCTTC.

CDR3 bases: TGTGCCAGCAGGTCTGGACAGATGAACACTGAAGCTTTCTTT. This sequence encodes CASRSGQMNTEAFF. The chain combines TRBV28 with TRBJ1-1; the D gene is possibly TRBD1 (6 bases). The CDR3 is 14 amino acids. The V end was cut by 6 bases, the J end by 0 bases, with 11 bases between. Germline V gene lookup returns CDR1 MDHEN and CDR2 SYDVKM.

V is TRBV4-1 and J is TRBJ2-2; D gene ambiguous. The CDR3 spans 17 residues. The germline CDR1 and CDR2 sequences are MGHRA and YSYEKL. The V end lost 0 bases, the J end lost 6 bases, and 17 bases lay between the germline ends. Here the CDR3 DNA reads TGCGCCAGCAGCCAAGATTCATCGCCCCAGCTAGCCGGGGAGCTGTTTTTT. This gives the protein CASSQDSSPQLAGELFF.